What follows describes a single T cell receptor beta chain. This entry is derived from a study of shared clonotypes between healthy human individuals. Across the whole study: There were three CD4 naive, three CD4 memory, two CD8 naive and one CD8 memory plates per donor.

Each PCR replicate from the sorted subsets contained about 200 ng DNA, which is roughly 33,000 T cell genomes. Assay: immunoSEQ multiplex PCR; the TCRdb copy retains only in-frame clones and omits some. The repertoire consists of some 690,000 clones, with roughly 91% occurring once and the leading ten covering 34%. The V gene lost 5 bases and the J gene lost 4 bases, with 10 bases spanning the gap. This CDR3 has 13 amino acids. The germline gives CDR1 MNHEY, CDR2 SVGAGI. The rearrangement links TRBV6-5 to TRBJ2-3; D is possibly TRBD2 (5 bases). The material sequenced was memory CD8+ T cells from PBMCs. Documented subset: CD45RO+ cells pooled with CCR7-negative TemRA cells. This TCR was sampled from a man younger than 30 in good health. Some clones in this sample may be carry-over from other donors' samples. The CDR3 spells CASSINSADTQYF. DNA of the CDR3: TGTGCCAGCAGTATAAATAGCGCAGATACGCAGTATTTT.